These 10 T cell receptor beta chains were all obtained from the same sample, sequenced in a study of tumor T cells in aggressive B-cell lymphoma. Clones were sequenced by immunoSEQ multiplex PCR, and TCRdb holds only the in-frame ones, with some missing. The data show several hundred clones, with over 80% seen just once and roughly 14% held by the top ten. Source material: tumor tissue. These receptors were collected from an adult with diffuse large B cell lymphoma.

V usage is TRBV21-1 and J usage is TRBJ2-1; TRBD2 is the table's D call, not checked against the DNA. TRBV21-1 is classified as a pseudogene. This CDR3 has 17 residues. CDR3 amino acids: CASSVLIATHSDNEQFF. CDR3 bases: TGTGCCAGCAGTGTTCTAATAGCTACCCATTCCGACAATGAGCAGTTCTTC.

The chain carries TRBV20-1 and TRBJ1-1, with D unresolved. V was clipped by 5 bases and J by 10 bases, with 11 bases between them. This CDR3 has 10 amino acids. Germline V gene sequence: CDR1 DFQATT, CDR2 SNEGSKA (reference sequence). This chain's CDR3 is CSAWREGAFF. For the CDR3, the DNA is TGCAGTGCTTGGAGGGAGGGAGCTTTCTTT.

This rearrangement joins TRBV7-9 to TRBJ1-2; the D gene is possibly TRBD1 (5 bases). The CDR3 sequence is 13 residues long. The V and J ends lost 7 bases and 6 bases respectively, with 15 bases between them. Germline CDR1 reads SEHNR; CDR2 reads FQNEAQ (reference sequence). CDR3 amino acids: CASTSGEVNGYTF. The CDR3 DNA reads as TGTGCCAGCACCTCGGGGGAAGTAAATGGCTACACCTTC.

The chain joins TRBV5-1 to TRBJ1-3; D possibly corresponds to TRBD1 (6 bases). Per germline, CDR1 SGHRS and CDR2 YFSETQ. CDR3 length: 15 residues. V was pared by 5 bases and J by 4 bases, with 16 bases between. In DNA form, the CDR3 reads TGCGCCAGCAGACCACAGGGCACCCAAGGAAACACCATATATTTT. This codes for CASRPQGTQGNTIYF.

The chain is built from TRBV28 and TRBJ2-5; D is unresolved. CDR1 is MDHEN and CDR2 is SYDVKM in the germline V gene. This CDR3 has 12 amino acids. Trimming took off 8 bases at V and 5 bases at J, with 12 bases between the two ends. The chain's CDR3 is CASGLGSETQYF. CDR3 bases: TGTGCCAGCGGGTTGGGCTCGGAGACCCAGTACTTC.

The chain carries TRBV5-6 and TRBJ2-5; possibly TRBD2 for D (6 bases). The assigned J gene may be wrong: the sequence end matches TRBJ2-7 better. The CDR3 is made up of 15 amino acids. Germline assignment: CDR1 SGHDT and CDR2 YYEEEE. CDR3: CASRDSRRETYEQYF. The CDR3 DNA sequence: TGTGCCAGCAGGGACTCAAGGAGGGAGACCTACGAGCAGTACTTC.

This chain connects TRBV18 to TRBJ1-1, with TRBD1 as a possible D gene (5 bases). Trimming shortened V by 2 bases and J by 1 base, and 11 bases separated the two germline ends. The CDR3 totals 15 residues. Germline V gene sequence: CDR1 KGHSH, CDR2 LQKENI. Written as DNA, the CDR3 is TGTGCCAGCTCACCAAGACGAACAGGGAACACTGAAGCTTTCTTT. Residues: CASSPRRTGNTEAFF.

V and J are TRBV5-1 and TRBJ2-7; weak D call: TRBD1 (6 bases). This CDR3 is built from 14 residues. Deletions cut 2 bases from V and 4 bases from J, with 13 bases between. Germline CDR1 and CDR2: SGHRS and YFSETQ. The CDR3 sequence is CASSFAGVGYEQYF. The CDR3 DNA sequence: TGCGCCAGCAGCTTCGCAGGGGTCGGGTACGAGCAGTACTTC.

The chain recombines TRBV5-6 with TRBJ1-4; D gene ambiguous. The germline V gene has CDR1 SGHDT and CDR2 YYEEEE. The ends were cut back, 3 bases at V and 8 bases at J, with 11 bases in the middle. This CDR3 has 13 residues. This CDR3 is CASSSRVGEKLFF. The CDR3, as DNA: TGTGCCAGCAGCTCCCGGGTTGGGGAAAAACTGTTTTTT.

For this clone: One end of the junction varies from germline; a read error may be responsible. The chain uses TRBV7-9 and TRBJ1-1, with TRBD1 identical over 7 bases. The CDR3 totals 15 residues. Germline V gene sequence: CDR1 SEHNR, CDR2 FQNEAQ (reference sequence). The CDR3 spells CASSLAGRGNTETFF. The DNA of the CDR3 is TGTGCCAGCAGCTTAGCCGGCAGGGGGAACACTGAAACTTTCTTT.